The present entry profiles one T cell receptor beta chain with its context. The CDR3 sequence is 13 residues long. Germline trimming cut 11 bases from V and 5 bases from J; bases unmatched to any gene: 12. Looked up from germline, CDR1 is MDHEN and CDR2 is SYDVKM. Study processing details: Reference gene primer amplification gave estimated nucleated cell counts. Profiling relied on immunoSEQ multiplex PCR, and the TCRdb table lists in-frame clones only, not all of them. V and J calls and clone size are those listed in that table; D and trimming were worked out from the DNA. The sample lists roughly 120,000 clones, approximately 71% occurring once. These data are taken from a study of blood T cell repertoires in COVID-19. As for the study in general: Donors in the United States, Italy and Spain gave samples during acute or convalescent COVID-19. PBMCs, B-cell-depleted T cells, or T cells were the source of the cDNA or gDNA that made up the material.

The sample comprised peripheral blood. The clonotype was recovered from a human donor in a cohort sampled during active COVID-19. The V call is TRBV28, the J call TRBJ2-7, with TRBD2 identical over 7 bases. DNA for the CDR3: TGTGCCTCCGAGGGAGGGCGTCTTGACGAGCAGTACTTC. Encoded protein: CASEGGRLDEQYF.